This T cell receptor (beta chain) was captured by sequencing in a study of blood T cell repertoires in COVID-19. In the study overall: Nucleic acid was either cDNA or gDNA, and it came from T cells, B-cell-depleted T cells, or PBMCs.

Produced via immunoSEQ multiplex PCR; TCRdb's table is partial and in-frame only. The sample includes some 72,000 clones, around 89% of them seen just once. The length of the CDR3 is 13 residues. V lost 6 bases and J 9 bases, leaving 12 bases between the germline ends. CDR1 and CDR2 from the germline V gene are LGHDT and YNNKEL (reference sequence). The clonotype comes from a man aged 55 to 70 with acute or convalescent COVID-19. Sample: peripheral blood. This chain links TRBV3-1 (or the pseudogene TRBV3-2) with TRBJ1-6; tentatively, D is TRBD1 (5 bases). DNA for the CDR3: TGTGCCAGCAGTTCGGGGGAGGGTTCACCCCTCCACTTT. Amino acid sequence: CASSSGEGSPLHF.